This TCR beta chain derives from a study of T cells in Graves' hyperthyroidism and ophthalmopathy (dated by TCRdb to between 2017 and 2020). About the study as a whole: Peripheral blood samples were taken at the time of initial diagnosis, prior to any treatment. According to the paper, TCR Vbeta CDR3 sequencing was carried out on 135 peripheral blood samples, which came from 40 to 45 ophthalmopathy, approximately 72 hyperthyroidism and about 17 progressor patients. Once sampling was done, hyperthyroidism patients were given methimazole at a starting dose of 30 mg daily, whereas ophthalmopathy patients were given high-dose intravenous methylprednisolone. The 85 to 100 discovery patients were divided at random into training and test sets in a 7:3 ratio. An independent validation cohort of under 20 hyperthyroidism patients and approximately 16 patients who later progressed to ophthalmopathy tested prospective prediction of ophthalmopathy. To identify distinguishing TCR V-J signatures, a discovery cohort of 90 to 100 patients was used, comprising 43 with Graves' ophthalmopathy and some 60 with stable Graves' hyperthyroidism. Thyroid tissue and blood T-cell repertoires from six Graves' hyperthyroidism patients were also compared in the study. Summary of the overall study and its limitations: Most expanded thyroid clonotypes (frequency above 0.001) were also found in blood, which suggests that blood repertoires may mirror thyroid immune responses. Sample size was not statistically predetermined, and investigators were not blinded to group allocation. Ophthalmopathy was separated from stable hyperthyroidism by a 13 V-J signature model, with roughly 88% sensitivity and about 81% specificity obtained in cross-validation and 80%/75% obtained in testing. In validation, the model predicted progression to ophthalmopathy with around 71% sensitivity and 72% to 75% specificity, a median of around 6.6 months before onset.

TCR beta CDR3 regions were amplified from RNA transcripts. For the first round of RT-PCR on the TCR CDR3, the HTBI primer set was used together with the Qiagen OneStep RT-PCR kit. Libraries were constructed in a second round of multiplex PCR, after which size selection and purification were carried out. Paired-end sequencing of the libraries was performed with 100 bp reads on an Illumina HiSeq2000. The original methods were these. SOAPnuke was used to process the raw data, removing reads that contained adapters or uncalled bases, had a mean Phred below 15, or lacked an exact match to the constant primer or identifier. COPE v1.2.5 was used to merge the high-quality paired reads, and each unique nucleotide sequence was defined as a clonotype. MiTCR v1.1 was used to align clonotypes to the IMGT TRBV, TRBD and TRBJ reference segments. Analysis was restricted to V-J combinations with a frequency above 0.0001, which covered roughly 99% of repertoires. A TCS score was defined as the ratio between F50 (clonal expansion) and ExV (chaos), using BLOSUM62-based TCRdist between CDR3 peptides within each V-J. Welch's t-statistics and random forest reduced approximately 520 V-J features to about 12, which were used in a naive Bayes classifier (R e1071). The public reads were run again by TCRdb, first through fastp at Q25 and then through MiXCR, and only productive beta chains were kept. Rows are unified per CDR3 protein, each entry keeping the most common DNA and genes. These V and J calls derive from TCRdb rather than the authors' analysis. This sample comprises some 460,000 distinct CDR3 sequences, 15% to 19% of them detected only once. The ten largest clones take up approximately 8% of the sample.

Clipping removes 6 bases from V and 1 base from J, with 12 as the unmatched junction base count. From its cysteine to its phenylalanine, the CDR3 spans 17 amino acids. Left in the record is the CDR3 DNA by itself, 51 bases read in frame from the first base. CDR1 and CDR2 were assigned from the germline V gene (reference sequence) as LNHDA and SQIVND. Stable Graves' hyperthyroidism was defined as the absence of progression to ophthalmopathy over 18 months of follow-up. Hyperthyroidism patients were newly diagnosed, had a disease duration of under 2 months, and were aged 18 to 65 years. Any patient with an uncontrolled infection, another autoimmune disease, pregnancy or lactation was excluded. Diagnoses were based on clinical symptoms, serum thyroxine and TRAb, thyroid ultrasound and orbital computed tomography. Ficoll-Paque density gradient centrifugation was used to isolate PBMCs from about 9 ml of fresh peripheral blood. Trizol reagent was used to extract total RNA, and RNA quality was then checked on an Agilent 2100 Bioanalyzer.

A note on this clonotype: Its antigen remains undetermined. One base away there is no much larger clone; base qualities are not given.

The sequenced material came from blood. This receptor was obtained from a woman under 30 with Graves' hyperthyroidism. The chain links TRBV19 with TRBJ2-5; the central 9 bases match TRBD2. The bases are TGTGCCAGTAGAGCCGGGGGGGGTAGCGGGGGCCAAGAGACCCAGTACTTC. It encodes CASRAGGGSGGQETQYF. When the CDR3 is completed using the reference TRBV19 and TRBJ2-5 genes on either side, the full variable domain is DGGITQSPKYLFRKEGQNVTLSCEQNLNHDAMYWYRQDPGQGLRLIYYSQIVNDFQKGDIAEGYSVSREKKESFPLTVTSAQKNPTAFYLCASRAGGGSGGQETQYFGPGTRLLVL.